The 29 T cell receptor beta chains in this list originate from one sample, sequenced in a study of cytomegalovirus exposure and HLA in healthy donors. Primers for the PCR totalled 60 Vbeta and 13 Jbeta. The data were produced by immunoSEQ multiplex PCR, yet TCRdb's version contains in-frame clones alone and is incomplete. This table has roughly 170,000 clones, roughly 88% appearing once. Sequencing was done on a sample of PBMCs. The source of these receptors is a girl aged 2 to 9 in good health and CMV-seropositive.

This chain links TRBV5-1 with TRBJ2-5; possibly TRBD2 for D (5 bases). The DNA matches TRBJ2-7 better at its end, which makes the J call doubtful. Germline CDR1 SGHRS, CDR2 YFSETQ. This CDR3 has 12 amino acids. Written as DNA, the CDR3 is TGCGCCAGCAGCTTTTCCGGGAACGAGCAGTACTTC. This sequence encodes CASSFSGNEQYF.

This clone was observed a single time. This rearrangement joins TRBV6-1 to TRBJ1-1, with 7 nucleotides matching TRBD1. Germline loops: CDR1 MNHNS, CDR2 SASEGT. V lost 5 bases and J lost 3; bases outside the gene matches: 6. The CDR3 sequence is 14 residues long. This CDR3 is CASSTDRADTEAFF. The CDR3 DNA reads as TGTGCCAGCAGTACCGACAGGGCGGACACTGAAGCTTTCTTT.

The genes are TRBV5-1 and TRBJ1-2, with 7 bases aligning to TRBD1. CDR3 length: 16 amino acids. Germline trimming cut 9 bases from V and 4 bases from J; bases unmatched to any gene: 18. Germline assignment: CDR1 SGHRS and CDR2 YFSETQ. The CDR3 DNA reads as TGCGCCATCCACCCGGGACAGCCCAGAACATCCTATGGCTACACCTTC. Its translation is CAIHPGQPRTSYGYTF.

The V call is TRBV5-4, the J call TRBJ2-7, with 14 bases matching TRBD2. Per germline, CDR1 SGHNT and CDR2 YYREEE (reference sequence). The CDR3 runs to 14 residues. V shed 5 bases and J 6 bases; nucleotides not matched to a gene: 4. DNA of the CDR3: TGTGCCAGCAGTGACGGACTAGCGGGAGGCGAGCAGTACTTC. Translation gives CASSDGLAGGEQYF. The whole variable domain, remainder taken from reference TRBV5-4 and TRBJ2-7, is ETGVTQSPTHLIKTRGQQVTLRCSSQSGHNTVSWYQQALGQGPQFIFQYYREEENGRGNFPPRFSGLQFPNYSSELNVNALELDDSALYLCASSDGLAGGEQYFGPGTRLTVT.

This clone was counted a single time. A read error may account for a junction end that differs from germline. The chain couples TRBV2 to TRBJ2-5; no definite D call. Germline assignment: CDR1 SNHLY and CDR2 FYNNEI. The CDR3 contains 11 residues. This CDR3 is CASSEREAQYF. CDR3 bases: TGTGCCAGCAGTGAAAGAGAGGCCCAGTACTTC.

In the case of this clone: In the same sample, other DNA sequences code for this CDR3. This sequence joins TRBV2 and TRBJ2-1; a possible D gene is TRBD1 (6 bases). This CDR3 has 14 amino acids. The germline V gene has CDR1 SNHLY and CDR2 FYNNEI. The V gene lost 5 bases and the J gene lost 6 bases, with 14 bases spanning the gap. Here the CDR3 reads CASSRTGMSNEQFF. CDR3 nucleotides: TGTGCCAGCAGTCGTACAGGGATGTCCAATGAGCAGTTCTTC.

The chain employs TRBV5-1 and TRBJ2-3; 9 positions match TRBD2. Germline CDR1 reads SGHRS; CDR2 reads YFSETQ. CDR3 length: 17 residues. The J segment lost 1 base and the V segment lost 3 bases, leaving 9 bases of the junction unmatched. CDR3 bases: TGCGCCAGCAGCTCCTGGACTAGCGCGGCCGGCACAGATACGCAGTATTTT. It encodes CASSSWTSAAGTDTQYF.

This clone was recorded a few times. The chain couples TRBV10-1 to TRBJ1-1, with TRBD1 identical over 9 bases. The CDR3 totals 15 residues. The germline V gene encodes CDR1 WNHNN and CDR2 SYGVQD (reference sequence). The V gene end was trimmed by 3 bases and the J gene end by 5 bases; junction bases not matched to a gene: 7. The CDR3 is CASSDPGTGTTEAFF. The CDR3 DNA reads TGCGCCAGCAGTGACCCGGGGACAGGGACAACTGAAGCTTTCTTT.

The chain recombines TRBV13 with TRBJ2-3, with D unresolved. Trimming removed 7 bases at V and 4 bases at J, with 15 bases between. The germline gives CDR1 PRHDT, CDR2 FYEKMQ (reference sequence). The CDR3 sequence is 14 residues long. In DNA form, the CDR3 reads TGTGCCAGCACCCGCAATGATCGGGCAGATACGCAGTATTTT. Protein product: CASTRNDRADTQYF. The variable domain in full, completed from reference TRBV13 and TRBJ2-3, reads AAGVIQSPRHLIKEKRETATLKCYPIPRHDTVYWYQQGPGQDPQFLISFYEKMQSDKGSIPDRFSAQQFSDYHSELNMSSLELGDSALYFCASTRNDRADTQYFGPGTRLTVL.

This sequence joins TRBV2 and TRBJ2-2; D is ambiguous. Germline V gene lookup returns CDR1 SNHLY and CDR2 FYNNEI. The CDR3 has 12 residues. V lost 8 bases, J lost 6 bases, and 10 bases lay in between. The DNA of the CDR3 is TGTGCCAGCTTAATCCCTTCCGGGGAGCTGTTTTTT. This translates into CASLIPSGELFF.

The chain uses TRBV6-4 and TRBJ2-1; D is perhaps TRBD1 (5 bases). Germline CDR1 and CDR2: MRHNA and SNTAGT. CDR3 size: 15 residues. Trimming removed 3 bases at V and 5 bases at J, with 14 bases between. This chain's CDR3 is CASSEFSRADNEQFF. The CDR3 region has the DNA TGTGCCAGCAGTGAGTTCAGCAGGGCCGACAATGAGCAGTTCTTC.

The genes are TRBV9 and TRBJ1-2, with a possible D match to TRBD1 (5 bases). V was pared by 0 bases and J by 6 bases, with 9 bases between. CDR1 is SGDLS, CDR2 YYNGEE, per germline. This CDR3 has 13 amino acids. The DNA of the CDR3 is TGTGCCAGCAGCGTAGGGGGCCAACATGGCTACACCTTC. The encoded protein is CASSVGGQHGYTF.

The CDR3: CATTLTFPSGDTEAFF. The CDR3 coding sequence is TGTGCCACTACCTTGACCTTTCCATCGGGGGACACTGAAGCTTTCTTT. The chain uses TRBV28 and TRBJ1-1, with a weak D call TRBD1 (5 bases). Germline V lookup: CDR1 MDHEN, CDR2 SYDVKM. Trimming stripped 10 bases from V and 3 bases from J, with 24 bases between. The CDR3 is 16 residues long.

This CDR3 reads CASPRSRSIAEAFF. The CDR3 nucleotides read TGTGCCAGCCCTCGGTCGAGGTCAATCGCTGAAGCTTTCTTT. The chain joins TRBV18 to TRBJ1-1, with D uncertain. V was trimmed by 8 bases and J by 6 bases, leaving 19 bases between them. Germline CDR1 is KGHSH and CDR2 is LQKENI. The CDR3 contains 14 residues.

The chain is built from TRBV18 and TRBJ1-1, with TRBD1 matching over 11 bases. Per the germline V gene, CDR1 is KGHSH and CDR2 is LQKENI. V trimming: 2 bases; J trimming: 2 bases; junction bases outside the gene matches: 4. CDR3 size: 16 residues. CDR3 in DNA: TGTGCCAGCTCACCAGGACAGGGGGCGAAAAACACTGAAGCTTTCTTT. It encodes CASSPGQGAKNTEAFF.

This clone was detected only a few times. The V call is TRBV7-3, the J call TRBJ2-2; possibly TRBD1 for D (5 bases). Germline V CDR1 and CDR2: SGHTA, FQGTGA. Trimming took 5 bases from V and 9 from J, leaving 13 bases between them. The CDR3 runs to 13 residues. The CDR3 region is CASSQVTGRELFF. CDR3 nucleotides: TGTGCCAGCAGCCAAGTCACAGGCCGGGAGCTGTTTTTT.

The V gene is TRBV4-1, the J gene TRBJ2-3; D might be TRBD1 (6 bases). The germline CDR1 and CDR2 sequences are MGHRA and YSYEKL. V was trimmed by 4 bases and J by 5 bases, leaving 13 bases between them. The CDR3 is made up of 14 amino acids. The CDR3 DNA follows: TGCGCCAGCAGCCTCACAGGGAGCCAAGATACGCAGTATTTT. Translation: CASSLTGSQDTQYF.

V usage is TRBV6-5 and J usage is TRBJ2-7; a possible D gene is TRBD1 (6 bases). V lost 10 bases to trimming and J lost 3 bases, with 19 bases between them. This CDR3 comprises 14 residues. CDR1 is MNHEY and CDR2 is SVGAGI in the germline V gene. The CDR3: CATNRRDTVYEQYF. CDR3 nucleotide sequence: TGTGCCACCAACCGCCGGGACACGGTCTACGAGCAGTACTTC.

This chain connects TRBV5-6 to TRBJ2-7; D ambiguous. The CDR3 is made up of 15 amino acids. Germline values: CDR1 SGHDT, CDR2 YYEEEE. V lost 3 bases and J lost 0, with 13 bases in between. The CDR3 loop reads CASSSTRPSSYEQYF. The CDR3, as DNA: TGTGCCAGCAGCTCAACGAGGCCCAGCTCCTACGAGCAGTACTTC.

This chain uses TRBV16 with TRBJ2-7; 12 nucleotides agree with TRBD2. Losses at the gene ends were 2 bases for V and 1 base for J; bases not matched to a gene: 0. The CDR3 is 15 residues long. Looked up from germline, CDR1 is KGHSY and CDR2 is FQNENV. In DNA, the CDR3 is TGTGCCAGCAGCCAAACTAGCGGGAGGTCCTACGAGCAGTACTTC. Residues: CASSQTSGRSYEQYF.

This clone was recorded at least ten times. This chain links TRBV27 with TRBJ2-2; D might be TRBD2 (6 bases). The CDR3 totals 17 residues. V lost 0 bases and J 4 bases, leaving 15 bases between the germline ends. In germline, CDR1 is MNHEY, CDR2 SMNVEV (reference sequence). Here the CDR3 DNA reads TGTGCCAGCAGTTTATCGATTTGGCTAGCGTTCACCGGGGAGCTGTTTTTT. Translated, it gives CASSLSIWLAFTGELFF.

V is TRBV7-2 and J is TRBJ1-2; TRBD1 aligns across 7 bases. Germline loops: CDR1 SGHTA, CDR2 FQGNSA. CDR3 length: 16 amino acids. Trimming removed 5 bases from V and 0 bases from J; junction bases left unmatched: 9. The CDR3 DNA sequence: TGTGCCAGCAGCCCGACAGGGACAGTGGCTAACTATGGCTACACCTTC. This translates into CASSPTGTVANYGYTF.

The V call is TRBV5-1, the J call TRBJ2-2; 9 nucleotides align to TRBD2. The CDR3 consists of 16 residues. From germline, CDR1 is SGHRS and CDR2 YFSETQ. V shed 4 bases and J 7 bases; nucleotides not matched to a gene: 11. CDR3 amino acids: CASSGGGGAGGGELFF. The CDR3, as DNA: TGCGCCAGCAGCGGAGGCGGGGGGGCCGGTGGCGGGGAGCTGTTTTTT.

The rearrangement links TRBV11-3 to TRBJ2-5, with 8 bases aligning to TRBD2. Germline lookup yields CDR1 SGHNT and CDR2 YENEEA. V dropped 5 bases and J dropped 1; count of bases not matched to a gene: 6. The CDR3 contains 15 residues. The DNA of the CDR3 is TGTGCCAGCAGCCATCTAGCGGGTACCCAAGAGACCCAGTACTTC. This sequence encodes CASSHLAGTQETQYF.

The chain combines TRBV30 with TRBJ2-4; D could derive from TRBD1 or TRBD2 (5 bases each). Trimming removed 8 bases at V and 5 bases at J, with 13 bases between. This CDR3 comprises 12 residues. Looked up from germline, CDR1 is GTSNPN and CDR2 is SVGIG (reference sequence). Here the CDR3 DNA reads TGTGCCGGGACCTCCCAGGAAAACATTCAGTACTTC. It yields the protein CAGTSQENIQYF.

This clone was counted only a few times. This chain connects TRBV6-1 to TRBJ1-2, with 8 bases that match TRBD1. From germline, CDR1 is MNHNS and CDR2 SASEGT. CDR3 size: 15 residues. The J segment lost 7 bases and the V segment lost 7 bases, leaving 14 bases of the junction unmatched. The CDR3, as DNA: TGTGCCAGCAATACTAACGACAGGGGCGGCGGTGGCTACACCTTC. This codes for CASNTNDRGGGGYTF.

This rearrangement joins TRBV5-1 to TRBJ1-4; D uncertain. Germline V CDR1 and CDR2: SGHRS, YFSETQ. Trimming pared 0 bases from V and 8 bases from J, leaving 20 bases between. The CDR3 spans 17 residues. The CDR3 reads CASSLAGSAGGIEKLFF. In nucleotides, the CDR3 is TGCGCCAGCAGCTTGGCGGGCTCGGCAGGAGGTATCGAAAAACTGTTTTTT.

The rearrangement uses TRBV30 and TRBJ1-4, with TRBD1 matching 7 bases. Germline CDR1 and CDR2: GTSNPN and SVGIG (reference sequence). J lost 7 bases, V lost 0 bases, and 14 bases had no gene match. The CDR3 contains 17 residues. The CDR3 protein is CAWSVRVGTASGEKLFF. DNA for the CDR3: TGTGCCTGGAGTGTACGAGTAGGGACAGCTTCAGGTGAAAAACTGTTTTTT. Based on the CDR3 plus reference TRBV30 and TRBJ1-4, the full variable domain is SQTIHQWPATLVQPVGSPLSLECTVEGTSNPNLYWYRQAAGRGLQLLFYSVGIGQISSEVPQNLSASRPQDRQFILSSKKLLLSDSGFYLCAWSVRVGTASGEKLFFGSGTQLSVL.

This clone is a singleton in its sample. The sample holds other DNA sequences that translate to the same CDR3. The V call is TRBV30, the J call TRBJ2-7; the D gene is possibly TRBD1 (5 bases). Trimming removed 3 bases from V and 3 bases from J, with 9 bases in between. CDR1 and CDR2 (germline): GTSNPN, SVGIG (reference sequence). This CDR3 has 12 residues. For the CDR3, the DNA is TGTGCCTGGAGCCGCCAGGGCTACGAGCAGTACTTC. Translating it yields CAWSRQGYEQYF.